This is a list of T cell receptor beta chains from one sample in a study of T cells in Graves' hyperthyroidism and ophthalmopathy. A single record per CDR3 protein comes from TCRdb applying MiXCR to the multiplex PCR reads. The sample has hundreds of thousands of distinct CDR3 sequences; 16% are singletons. Material for sequencing was blood. The receptors shown here come from a woman under 30 with Graves' ophthalmopathy. Both conserved end residues are part of each CDR3. Each record gives: D gene, J gene, V gene, clone size, CDR3 DNA, CDR3 protein. A D gene is named only where the DNA matches it firmly. Size is omitted from some rows. Given values are once, few, many or a class for expanded clones.

>TRBD2|TRBJ2-5|TRBV6-1|many
TGTGCCAGCAGTACGGGGGAGGGGCCGGAGACCCAGTACTTC
CASSTGEGPETQYF
>.|TRBJ1-6|TRBV6-5|many
TGTGCCAGCAGTTACCGAGCGAGGGCTTCCTATAATTCACCCCTCCACTTT
CASSYRARASYNSPLHF
>.|TRBJ2-7|TRBV4-3|.
TGCGCCAGCAGCCTGGGACACGGAAGCTCCTACGAGCAGTACTTC
CASSLGHGSSYEQYF
>TRBD1|TRBJ2-7|TRBV19|many
TGTGCCAGTAGTATTTTTGGCCTAGGACAGGGCTCCTACGAGCAGTACTTC
CASSIFGLGQGSYEQYF
>.|TRBJ1-5|TRBV30|many
TGTGCCTGGAGTGTAAGTCGGGGGCCCAATCAGCCCCAGCATTTT
CAWSVSRGPNQPQHF
>TRBD2|TRBJ2-5|TRBV6-2/TRBV6-3|.
TGTGCCAGCCTATCTAGCGGGGGGAAGGCAGAGACCCAGTACTTC
CASLSSGGKAETQYF
>.|TRBJ2-3|TRBV28|many
TGTGCCAGCAGTCCGGCAGGGTCAGATACGCAGTATTTT
CASSPAGSDTQYF
>TRBD1|TRBJ1-1|TRBV7-9|many
TGTGCCAGCAGCGGGACAGGGGGGAACACTGAAGCTTTCTTT
CASSGTGGNTEAFF
>TRBD2|TRBJ2-2|TRBV12-3/TRBV12-4|few
TGTGCCAGCAGTATCGGGGGGGCCGGGGAGCTGTTTTTT
CASSIGGAGELFF
>.|TRBJ1-3|TRBV9|.
TGTGCCAGCAGCCCACCGGGGCCCCCTGTAAACACCATATATTTT
CASSPPGPPVNTIYF
>TRBD2|TRBJ2-1|TRBV2|many
TGTGCCAGCACCGCTGGGGGGCGGGGGGAAAATGAGCAGTTCTTC
CASTAGGRGENEQFF
>.|TRBJ2-7|TRBV7-9|many
TGTGCCAGCAGCTCCCACAACTCCCGCGGGGTGAGAGAGCAGTACTTC
CASSSHNSRGVREQYF
>TRBD2|TRBJ2-1|TRBV20-1|many
TGCAGTGCTTATAGCGGGGGGTTTACCTACAATGAGCAGTTCTTC
CSAYSGGFTYNEQFF
>.|TRBJ2-7|TRBV25-1|.
TGTGCCAGCACCTCCAGACTAGTGGGAGACGAGCAGTACTTC
CASTSRLVGDEQYF
>TRBD1|TRBJ1-2|TRBV27|few
TGTGCCAGCAGTTTCCTTGGGACAGGATATGGCTACACCTTC
CASSFLGTGYGYTF
>.|TRBJ1-5|TRBV20-1|many
TGCAGTGCTAGAGACCCAAGGAGGGGTCAGCCCCAGCATTTT
CSARDPRRGQPQHF
>TRBD2|TRBJ2-1|TRBV2|.
TGTGCCCGCCAGGGTAGCGGGTTCAATGAGCAGTTCTTC
CARQGSGFNEQFF
>TRBD2|TRBJ2-1|TRBV11-1|many
TGTGCCAGCAGCCCCACTCTAGCGGGAGTAGAGCAGTTCTTC
CASSPTLAGVEQFF
>.|TRBJ1-5|TRBV28|many
TGTGCCAGCAGTGGACTTTCGCTGAGGGTCAATCAGCCCCAGCATTTT
CASSGLSLRVNQPQHF
>TRBD1|TRBJ2-4|TRBV20-1|many
TGCAGTGCTAGCCTTCAGGGGGCTCTAGCCAAAAACATTCAGTACTTC
CSASLQGALAKNIQYF
>.|TRBJ2-3|TRBV12-3/TRBV12-4|many
TGTGCCAGCAGGACGGCGATAGAGCACCCAGATACGCAGTATTTT
CASRTAIEHPDTQYF
>TRBD2|TRBJ2-1|TRBV29-1|once
TGCAGCGTCTGTTTGATCGGGACTAGCGGGAGGAATAGGAATGAGCAGTTCTTC
CSVCLIGTSGRNRNEQFF
>.|TRBJ1-1|TRBV29-1|many
TGCAGCGTTACTCGACAGATGAACACTGAAGCTTTCTTT
CSVTRQMNTEAFF
>.|TRBJ1-1|TRBV3-1|.
TGTGCCAGCAGCCCCATATATGCGAACACTGAAGCCCTCTTT
CASSPIYANTEALF
>.|TRBJ2-2|TRBV30|many
TGTGCCTGGAGCCACACCGGGGAGCTGTTTTTT
CAWSHTGELFF
>TRBD2|TRBJ2-1|TRBV6-4|few
TGTGCCAGCAGTTCGGGACTAGAGGGAAGTGAGCAGTTCTTC
CASSSGLEGSEQFF
>TRBD1|TRBJ2-7|TRBV28|many
TGTGCCAGCAGGTTAGGGGTTCGGAGTGGACAGGGTCCGTCCTACGAGCAGTACTTC
CASRLGVRSGQGPSYEQYF
>.|TRBJ2-7|TRBV5-1|many
TGCGCCAGCAGGGACGGAAGATTCTCCTACGAGCAGTACTTC
CASRDGRFSYEQYF